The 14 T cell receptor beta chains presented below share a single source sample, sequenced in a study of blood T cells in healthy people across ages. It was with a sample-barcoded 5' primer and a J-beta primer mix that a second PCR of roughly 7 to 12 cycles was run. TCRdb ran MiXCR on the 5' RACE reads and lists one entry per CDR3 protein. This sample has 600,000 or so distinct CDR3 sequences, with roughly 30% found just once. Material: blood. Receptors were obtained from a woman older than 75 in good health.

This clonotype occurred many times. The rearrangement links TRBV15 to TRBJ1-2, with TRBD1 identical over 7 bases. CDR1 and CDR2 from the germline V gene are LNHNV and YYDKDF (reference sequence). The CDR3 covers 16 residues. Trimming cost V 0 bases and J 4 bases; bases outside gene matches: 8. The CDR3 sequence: CATSRDKGANGYGYTF. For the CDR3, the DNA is TGTGCCACCAGCAGAGATAAGGGGGCGAATGGCTATGGCTACACCTTC.

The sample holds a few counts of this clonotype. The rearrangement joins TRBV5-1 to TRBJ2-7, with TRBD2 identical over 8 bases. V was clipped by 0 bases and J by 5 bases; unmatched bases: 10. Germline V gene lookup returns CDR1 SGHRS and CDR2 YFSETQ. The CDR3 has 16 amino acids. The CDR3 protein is CASSLVTSGLGHEQYF. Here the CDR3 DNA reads TGCGCCAGCAGCTTGGTTACTAGCGGTCTTGGGCACGAGCAGTACTTC.

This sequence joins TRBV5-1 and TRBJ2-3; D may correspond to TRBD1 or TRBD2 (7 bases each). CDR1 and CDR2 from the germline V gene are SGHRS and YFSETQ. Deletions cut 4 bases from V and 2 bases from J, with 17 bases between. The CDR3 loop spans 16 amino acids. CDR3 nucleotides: TGCGCCAGCAGCACCAGGGGGGGGCCAATCACAGATACGCAGTATTTT. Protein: CASSTRGGPITDTQYF.

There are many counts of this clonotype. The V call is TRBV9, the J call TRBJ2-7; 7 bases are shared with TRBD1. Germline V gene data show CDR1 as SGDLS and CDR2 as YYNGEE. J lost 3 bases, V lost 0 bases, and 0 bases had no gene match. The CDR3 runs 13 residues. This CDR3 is CASSVDRGYEQYF. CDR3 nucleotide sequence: TGTGCCAGCAGCGTAGACAGGGGCTACGAGCAGTACTTC.

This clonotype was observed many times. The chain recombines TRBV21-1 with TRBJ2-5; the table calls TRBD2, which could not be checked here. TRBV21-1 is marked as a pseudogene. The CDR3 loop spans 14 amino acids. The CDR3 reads CASACSSGQETQYF. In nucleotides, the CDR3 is TGTGCCAGCGCGTGTAGTTCCGGACAAGAGACCCAGTACTTC.

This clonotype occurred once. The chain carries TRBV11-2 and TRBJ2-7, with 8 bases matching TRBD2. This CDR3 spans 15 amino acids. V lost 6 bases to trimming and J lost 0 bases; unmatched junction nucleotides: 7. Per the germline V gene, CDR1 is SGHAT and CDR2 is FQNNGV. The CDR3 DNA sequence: TGTGCCAGCAGACCCTTTCTAGCGGGCTCCTACGAGCAGTACTTC. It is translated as CASRPFLAGSYEQYF.

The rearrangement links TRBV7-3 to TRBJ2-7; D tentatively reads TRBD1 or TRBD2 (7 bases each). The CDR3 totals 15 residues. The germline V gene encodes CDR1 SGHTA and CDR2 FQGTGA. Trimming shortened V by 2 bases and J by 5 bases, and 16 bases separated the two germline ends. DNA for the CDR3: TGTGCCAGCAGCTTACGGCAGGGGGGGGCCAACGAGCAGTACTTC. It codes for CASSLRQGGANEQYF.

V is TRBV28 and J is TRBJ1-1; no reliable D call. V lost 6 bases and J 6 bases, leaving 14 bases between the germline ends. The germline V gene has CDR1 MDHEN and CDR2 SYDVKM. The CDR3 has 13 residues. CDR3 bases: TGTGCCAGCAGCGAACCCCGCGGAGCTGAAGCTTTCTTT. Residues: CASSEPRGAEAFF.

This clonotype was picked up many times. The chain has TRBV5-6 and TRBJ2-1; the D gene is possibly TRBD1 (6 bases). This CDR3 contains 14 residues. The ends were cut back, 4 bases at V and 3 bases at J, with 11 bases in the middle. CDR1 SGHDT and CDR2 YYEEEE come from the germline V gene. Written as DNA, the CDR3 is TGTGCCAGCAGCCCCTCGGACAGCTACAATGAGCAGTTCTTC. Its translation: CASSPSDSYNEQFF.

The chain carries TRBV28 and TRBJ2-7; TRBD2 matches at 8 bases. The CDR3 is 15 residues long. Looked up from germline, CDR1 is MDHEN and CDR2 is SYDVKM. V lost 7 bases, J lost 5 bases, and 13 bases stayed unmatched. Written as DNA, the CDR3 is TGTGCCAGCACCCGGGGTATAGCGGGAACTCACGAGCAGTACTTC. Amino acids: CASTRGIAGTHEQYF.

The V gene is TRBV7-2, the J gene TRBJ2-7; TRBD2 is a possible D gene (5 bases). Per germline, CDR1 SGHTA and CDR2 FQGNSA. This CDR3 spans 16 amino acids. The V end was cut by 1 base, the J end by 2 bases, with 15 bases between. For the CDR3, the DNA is TGTGCCAGCAGCTTAGGGACTCCAAGGCCTACCTACGAGCAGTACTTC. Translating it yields CASSLGTPRPTYEQYF.

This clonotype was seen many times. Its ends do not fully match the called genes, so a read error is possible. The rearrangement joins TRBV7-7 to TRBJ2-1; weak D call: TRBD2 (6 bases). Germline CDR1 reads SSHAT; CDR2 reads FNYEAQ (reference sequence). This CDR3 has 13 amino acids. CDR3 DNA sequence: TGTGCTAGCAGCCCGCGGGGACCCAATGAGCAGTTCTTC. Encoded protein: CASSPRGPNEQFF.

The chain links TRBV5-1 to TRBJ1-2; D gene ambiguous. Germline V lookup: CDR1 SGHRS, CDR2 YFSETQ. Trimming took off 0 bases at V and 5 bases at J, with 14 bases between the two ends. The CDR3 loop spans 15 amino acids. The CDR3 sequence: CASSLGWASLYGYTF. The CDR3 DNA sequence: TGCGCCAGCAGCTTGGGATGGGCCAGTCTATATGGCTACACCTTC.

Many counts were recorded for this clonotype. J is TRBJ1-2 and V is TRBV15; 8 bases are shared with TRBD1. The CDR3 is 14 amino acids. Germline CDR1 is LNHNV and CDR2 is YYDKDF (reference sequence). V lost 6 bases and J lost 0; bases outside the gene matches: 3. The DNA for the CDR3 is TGTGCCACCAGTAAACAGGGGGCTAACTATGGCTACACCTTC. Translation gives CATSKQGANYGYTF.